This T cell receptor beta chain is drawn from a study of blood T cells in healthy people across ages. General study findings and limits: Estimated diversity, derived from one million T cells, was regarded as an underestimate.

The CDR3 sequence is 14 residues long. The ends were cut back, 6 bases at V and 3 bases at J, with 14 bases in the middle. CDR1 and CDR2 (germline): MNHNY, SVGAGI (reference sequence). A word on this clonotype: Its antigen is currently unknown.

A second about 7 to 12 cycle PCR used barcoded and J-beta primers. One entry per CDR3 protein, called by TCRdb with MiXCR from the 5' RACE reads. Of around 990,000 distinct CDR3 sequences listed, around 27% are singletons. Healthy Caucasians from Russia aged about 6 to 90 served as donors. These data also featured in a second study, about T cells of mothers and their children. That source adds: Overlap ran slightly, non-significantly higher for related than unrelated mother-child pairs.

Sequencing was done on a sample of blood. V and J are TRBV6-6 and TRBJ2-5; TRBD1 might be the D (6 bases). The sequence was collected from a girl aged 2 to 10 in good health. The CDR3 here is CASSLQQGEETQYF. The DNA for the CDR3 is TGTGCCAGCAGCCTCCAACAGGGAGAAGAGACCCAGTACTTC.